This entry lists 3 T cell receptor beta chains sequenced from one sample in a study of HIV-infected children after antiretroviral therapy interruption. Unique molecular identifiers were included in an RNA-based 3' RACE TCR library. TCRdb ran MiXCR on the 3' RACE reads and lists one entry per CDR3 protein. The sample has 40,000 or so distinct CDR3 sequences; about 6% are singletons. Treatment indicated: PENTA 11 planned treatment interruption arm or continuous ART arm. Sequencing used CD45RA+ CD4+ T cells from PBMCs, pooled from several time points, obtained from a donor given antiretroviral therapy, either interrupted or continuous. Subset defined: naive CD4+ CD45RA+ CD45RO- T cells. The receptors were sampled from a pool of human donors with HIV.

The sample holds many counts of this clonotype. The V and J genes are TRBV30 and TRBJ1-5; no clear D gene. V lost 1 base to trimming and J lost 2 bases, with 12 bases between them. The CDR3 totals 15 residues. From germline, CDR1 is GTSNPN and CDR2 SVGIG (reference sequence). The DNA for the CDR3 is TGTGCCTGGAGTGCCGGGCTTAGGGGCAATCAGCCCCAGCATTTT. It translates to CAWSAGLRGNQPQHF.

This clonotype was seen at least ten times. The chain employs TRBV28 and TRBJ2-5; the match to TRBD1 covers 7 bases. CDR3 size: 15 residues. Germline V gene sequence: CDR1 MDHEN, CDR2 SYDVKM. The V gene end was trimmed by 3 bases and the J gene end by 1 base; junction bases not matched to a gene: 5. This CDR3 is CASSLPGTAQETQYF. For the CDR3, the DNA is TGTGCCAGCAGTTTGCCCGGGACAGCCCAAGAGACCCAGTACTTC.

This clonotype occurred many times. The rearrangement uses TRBV7-2 and TRBJ2-7, with D perhaps being TRBD1 or TRBD2 (5 bases each). From germline, CDR1 is SGHTA and CDR2 FQGNSA. V was shortened by 3 bases and J by 7 bases, with 10 bases between the two germline ends. CDR3 length equals 12 residues. The CDR3, as DNA: TGTGCCAGCAGCTTGGGGGTCGGTGAGCAGTACTTC. Protein: CASSLGVGEQYF.